In its sample, the clone carrying this T cell receptor beta chain was seen many times. Its antigen is unidentified. Amplification of ligated cDNA took four PCR rounds with SP2 and nested alpha and beta constant primers. MiXCR, applied by TCRdb to the UMI-ligation and nested PCR reads, yields one record per CDR3 protein. The repertoire holds about 37,000 distinct CDR3 sequences, 11% seen once, with less than 4% in the top ten. The sample originates from a study of naive and memory T cell subsets. Study-level points and caveats: Far more TCRs reportedly came from tuberculin skin test site biopsies.

V was shortened by 3 bases and J by 0 bases, with 6 bases between the two germline ends. The CDR3 sequence is 13 residues long. CDR1 is SQVTM and CDR2 is ANQGSEA in the germline V gene. Described treatment: skin biopsy from PPD injection site in Mantoux-positive individual. TCR cDNA received a 3' ligated oligonucleotide that carried a UMI. The chain recombines TRBV29-1 with TRBJ2-1; D is undetermined. The sequence was collected from an adult in good health. Specimen: skin, collected from a tuberculin skin test site. The CDR3 protein is CSVDQNSYNEQFF. CDR3 in DNA: TGCAGCGTTGATCAGAACTCCTACAATGAGCAGTTCTTC.